The T cell receptor beta chain under discussion was sequenced for a study of T cells in Graves' hyperthyroidism and ophthalmopathy. This clonotype was observed a few times. What it recognizes is unknown. Amplification of TCR beta CDR3 regions used RNA as the template. During a first-round RT-PCR of the TCR CDR3, the HTBI primer set was used. A single record per CDR3 protein comes from TCRdb applying MiXCR to the multiplex PCR reads. This sample yields hundreds of thousands of distinct CDR3 sequences, of which approximately 22% are seen a single time; under 55% belongs to the top ten. Broader study findings: Blood samples included most of the expanded thyroid clonotypes exceeding 0.001. Ophthalmopathy and stable hyperthyroidism were separated by a 13 V-J model. With a median lead of approximately 6.4 months before onset, the model predicted ophthalmopathy.

Patients were excluded for uncontrolled infection, other autoimmune disease, pregnancy or lactation. The sequencing sample was made of blood. The TCR sequence derives from a woman aged 65 to 85 with Graves' ophthalmopathy.

CDR3 nucleotides: TGTGCCTGGAGCGTAGGAACGCCTGGGGCCAACGTCCTGACTTTC. Protein product: CAWSVGTPGANVLTF. J is TRBJ2-6 and V is TRBV30; unclear D gene. The V end was cut by 3 bases, the J end by 2 bases, with 11 bases between. The V gene's germline CDR1 is GTSNPN and CDR2 SVGIG (reference sequence). The CDR3 contains 15 residues.